This TCR beta chain was sequenced in a study of T cell responses to AZD1222 COVID-19 vaccine. Whole-study findings and limits: A mostly white British donor set with more females was recruited, and clonal diversity was possibly underestimated.

In the case of this clone: What it binds is not known.

TCRdb's copy holds only in-frame clones and misses some; the assay was immunoSEQ multiplex PCR. The sample shows about 120,000 clones, 85% to 90% of them seen only once. The V segment lost 1 base and the J segment 7 bases; nucleotides outside the gene matches: 0. CDR1 and CDR2 from the germline V gene are SEHNR and FQNEAQ (reference sequence). This CDR3 is 13 amino acids long. Here the sequenced sample was peripheral blood, taken on day 0 of AZD1222 vaccination. This sequence originates from an adult in good health. The V gene is TRBV7-9, the J gene TRBJ2-1; 8 nucleotides line up with TRBD2. CDR3: CASSLGLANEQFF. The CDR3, as DNA: TGTGCCAGCAGCTTAGGACTAGCGAATGAGCAGTTCTTC.